The text below deals with one TCR beta chain. The antigen is unknown. This sample is part of a study of T-cell reconstitution after alpha-beta-depleted transplantation in children. General study points: T cells produced anew were the main source of T-cell counts and diversity one year after transplant.

Unique molecular identifiers were used to barcode this TCRbeta library. TCRdb reanalysed the PCR reads using MiXCR and keeps one entry per CDR3 protein. The sample has some 150,000 distinct CDR3 sequences, about 8.8% seen once. This CDR3 is built from 16 residues. From germline, CDR1 is KGHDR and CDR2 SFDVKD. Trimming pared 0 bases from V and 1 base from J, leaving 10 bases between. The sample consisted of PBMCs, mostly from graft donor cells, taken 180 days after TCRalphabeta/CD19-depleted stem cell transplant. This clonotype was sampled from a female patient between 2 and 15 years old who had a stem cell transplant for congenital amegakaryocytic thrombocytopenia, so the T cells may come from the graft donor. The chain combines TRBV24-1 with TRBJ2-3; D is unclear. For the CDR3, the DNA is TGTGCCACCAGTGATTTGCGGAAGCAGGGCACAGATACGCAGTATTTT. This sequence encodes CATSDLRKQGTDTQYF.